These T cell receptor beta chains were read from a single sample in a study of cytomegalovirus exposure and HLA in healthy donors. The repertoire was sequenced with immunoSEQ multiplex PCR; TCRdb's copy has only in-frame clones and lacks some. The sample has some 86,000 clones; 80% to 95% are singletons. The sample taken for sequencing was PBMCs. These receptors all come from a woman in her 30s in good health and CMV-seronegative. Both conserved end residues are part of each CDR3. Each record gives: J gene, V gene, D gene, clone size, CDR3 DNA, CDR3 protein. The D gene is left open where the match is weak. Some rows mark clone size as missing; the rest say once, few, many or name a class of expanded clone.

j_gene: TRBJ1-3; v_gene: TRBV30; d_gene: TRBD1; abundance: -; CDR3nt: TGTGCCTGGAGTGTTGGTTTCAGTGTGGCAGGGGGCAACACCATATATTTT; CDR3aa: CAWSVGFSVAGGNTIYF
j_gene: TRBJ1-3; v_gene: TRBV28; d_gene: TRBD1; abundance: -; CDR3nt: TGTGCCAGCACGGGCGACAGGGTGTGGGGAAACACCATATATTTT; CDR3aa: CASTGDRVWGNTIYF
j_gene: TRBJ1-2; v_gene: TRBV29-1; d_gene: TRBD1; abundance: -; CDR3nt: TGCAGCGTAGTAGGTACAGGGGGTTTGGCCTATGGCTACACCTTC; CDR3aa: CSVVGTGGLAYGYTF
j_gene: TRBJ1-5; v_gene: TRBV5-8; d_gene: -; abundance: -; CDR3nt: TGTGCCAGCAGCTTGGCCACTACAGGCGCGAATCAGCCCCAGCATTTT; CDR3aa: CASSLATTGANQPQHF
j_gene: TRBJ2-3; v_gene: TRBV9; d_gene: TRBD2; abundance: -; CDR3nt: TGTGCCAGCAGCCGGACTAGCGGGGGAAATACGCAGTATTTT; CDR3aa: CASSRTSGGNTQYF
j_gene: TRBJ2-1; v_gene: TRBV5-4; d_gene: -; abundance: -; CDR3nt: TGTGCCAGCAGCTCGCCCTTCGGGGAGGCGGGAAAACCCTACAATGAGCAGTTCTTC; CDR3aa: CASSSPFGEAGKPYNEQFF
j_gene: TRBJ1-1; v_gene: TRBV28; d_gene: -; abundance: once; CDR3nt: TGTGCCAGCAGTTTAAATCCAGGTGTTGAAGCTTTCTTT; CDR3aa: CASSLNPGVEAFF
j_gene: TRBJ2-6; v_gene: TRBV10-2; d_gene: TRBD1; abundance: -; CDR3nt: TGCGCCAGCAGGCCGACAGGGATGACTGGTGGGGCCAACGTCCTGACTTTC; CDR3aa: CASRPTGMTGGANVLTF
j_gene: TRBJ1-1; v_gene: TRBV6-5; d_gene: TRBD1; abundance: -; CDR3nt: TGTGCCAGCACCCGGACAGGGACGAACACTGAAGCTTTCTTT; CDR3aa: CASTRTGTNTEAFF
j_gene: TRBJ1-1; v_gene: TRBV18; d_gene: -; abundance: -; CDR3nt: TGTGCCAGCTCACCACCGATGCAGGGGCTAAACACTGAAGCTTTCTTT; CDR3aa: CASSPPMQGLNTEAFF
j_gene: TRBJ2-7; v_gene: TRBV6-1; d_gene: -; abundance: -; CDR3nt: TGTGCCAGCAGTCCCAAGGACACGTTCTACGAGCAGTACTTC; CDR3aa: CASSPKDTFYEQYF
j_gene: TRBJ1-1; v_gene: TRBV28; d_gene: TRBD1; abundance: -; CDR3nt: TGTGCCAGCAGTTTAGCGTTACCGGGACAGGGTCGGAAGACTGAAGCTTTCTTT; CDR3aa: CASSLALPGQGRKTEAFF
j_gene: TRBJ1-4; v_gene: TRBV18; d_gene: TRBD1; abundance: -; CDR3nt: TGTGCCAGCTCACGGACAGGGGAGGGTGAAAAACTGTTTTTT; CDR3aa: CASSRTGEGEKLFF
j_gene: TRBJ1-2; v_gene: TRBV5-4; d_gene: -; abundance: -; CDR3nt: TGTGCCAGCAGCTTGCCCGCGCCAGGGGCTAGACAAGATGGCTACACCTTC; CDR3aa: CASSLPAPGARQDGYTF
j_gene: TRBJ2-3; v_gene: TRBV7-2; d_gene: -; abundance: once; CDR3nt: TGTGCCAGCAGCCCCCCTTCCGGGTTAACAGATACGCAGTATTTT; CDR3aa: CASSPPSGLTDTQYF
j_gene: TRBJ2-5; v_gene: TRBV5-1; d_gene: -; abundance: -; CDR3nt: TGCGCCAGCAGCTCGCGGGGAATCCAAGAGACCCAGTACTTC; CDR3aa: CASSSRGIQETQYF
j_gene: TRBJ2-7; v_gene: TRBV30; d_gene: TRBD2; abundance: -; CDR3nt: TGTGCCTGGAGTATCCGGGCTAGCGGGCGATACGAGCAGTACTTC; CDR3aa: CAWSIRASGRYEQYF